Following are 4 T cell receptor beta chains from one sample sequenced in a study of blood T cell repertoires in COVID-19. Only in-frame clones appear in the TCRdb table, and some are missing; sequencing was by immunoSEQ multiplex PCR. The table records about 170,000 clones, around 78% of them present only once. Sequences were obtained from PBMCs or T cells enriched from blood (not recorded which). Receptors originate from a woman in her fifties or sixties who had recovered from COVID-19.

The chain couples TRBV15 to TRBJ1-1, with D perhaps matching TRBD1 (6 bases). CDR3 length: 14 amino acids. Between the trimmed V and J ends, which lost 1 base and 5 bases, there was a span of 11 bases. From germline, CDR1 is LNHNV and CDR2 YYDKDF (reference sequence). CDR3 in amino acids: CATSRVQGHTEAFF. The CDR3 DNA is TGTGCCACCAGCAGAGTGCAGGGGCATACTGAAGCTTTCTTT.

The rearrangement joins TRBV30 to TRBJ1-5; the match to TRBD1 covers 9 bases. The CDR3 is 17 amino acids. Per the germline V gene, CDR1 is GTSNPN and CDR2 is SVGIG (reference sequence). The V segment lost 2 bases and the J segment 6 bases; nucleotides outside the gene matches: 14. The CDR3 loop reads CAWSTWGPQGASQPQHF. CDR3 nucleotide sequence: TGTGCCTGGAGTACATGGGGCCCACAGGGGGCGAGTCAGCCCCAGCATTTT.

The chain links TRBV5-5 to TRBJ1-2, with D unclear. Per germline, CDR1 SGHKS and CDR2 YYEKEE (reference sequence). There are 14 residues in the CDR3. Trimming left V 0 bases short and J 8 bases short, with 14 bases between. The CDR3 sequence: CASSLVIVPSGYTF. CDR3 coding DNA: TGTGCCAGCAGCTTGGTTATCGTCCCGTCGGGCTACACCTTC.

The V call is TRBV28, the J call TRBJ1-3; D uncertain. The CDR3 loop spans 11 amino acids. Trimming took off 6 bases at V and 3 bases at J, with 3 bases between the two ends. The germline gives CDR1 MDHEN, CDR2 SYDVKM. CDR3 sequence reads: CASRSGNTIYF. CDR3 DNA sequence: TGTGCCAGCAGGAGTGGAAACACCATATATTTT.